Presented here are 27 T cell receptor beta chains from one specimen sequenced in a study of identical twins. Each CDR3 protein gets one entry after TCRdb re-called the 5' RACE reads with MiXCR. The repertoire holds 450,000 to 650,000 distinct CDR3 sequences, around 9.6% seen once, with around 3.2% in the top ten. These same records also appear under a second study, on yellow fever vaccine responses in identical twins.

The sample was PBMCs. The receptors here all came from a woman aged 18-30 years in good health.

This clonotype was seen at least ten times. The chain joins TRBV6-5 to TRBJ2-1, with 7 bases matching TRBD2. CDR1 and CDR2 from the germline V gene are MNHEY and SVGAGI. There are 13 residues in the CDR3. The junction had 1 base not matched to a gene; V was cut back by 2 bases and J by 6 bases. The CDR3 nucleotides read TGTGCCAGCAGTTACCGACTAGCCAATGAGCAGTTCTTC. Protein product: CASSYRLANEQFF.

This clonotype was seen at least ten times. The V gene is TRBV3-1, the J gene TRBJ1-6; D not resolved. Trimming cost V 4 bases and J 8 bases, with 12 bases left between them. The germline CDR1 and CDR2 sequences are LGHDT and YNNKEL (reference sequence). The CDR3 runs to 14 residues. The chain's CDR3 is CASSRRIPDSPLHF. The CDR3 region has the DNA TGTGCCAGCAGCCGTCGAATCCCCGATTCACCCCTCCACTTT.

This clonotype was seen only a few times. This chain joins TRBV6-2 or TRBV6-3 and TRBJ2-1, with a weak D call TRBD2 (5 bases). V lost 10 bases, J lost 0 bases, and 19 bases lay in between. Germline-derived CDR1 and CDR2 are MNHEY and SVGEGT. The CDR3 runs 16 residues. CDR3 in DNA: TGTGCCACCCAATTAAGGACTGGAAGCTCCTACAATGAGCAGTTCTTC. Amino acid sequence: CATQLRTGSSYNEQFF.

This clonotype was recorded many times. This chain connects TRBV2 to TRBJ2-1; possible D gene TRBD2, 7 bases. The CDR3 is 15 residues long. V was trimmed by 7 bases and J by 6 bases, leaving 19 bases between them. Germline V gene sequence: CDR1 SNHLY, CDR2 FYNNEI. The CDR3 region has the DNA TGTGCCAGCAATTCGAGGGGGGGCCTCTCCAATGAGCAGTTCTTC. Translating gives CASNSRGGLSNEQFF.

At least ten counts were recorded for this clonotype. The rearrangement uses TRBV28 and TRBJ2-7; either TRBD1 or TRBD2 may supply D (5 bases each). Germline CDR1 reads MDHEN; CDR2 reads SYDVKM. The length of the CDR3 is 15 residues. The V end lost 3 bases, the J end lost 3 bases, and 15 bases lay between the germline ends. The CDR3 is CASSFGTLGGYEQYF. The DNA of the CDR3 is TGTGCCAGCAGTTTCGGGACGCTTGGGGGCTACGAGCAGTACTTC.

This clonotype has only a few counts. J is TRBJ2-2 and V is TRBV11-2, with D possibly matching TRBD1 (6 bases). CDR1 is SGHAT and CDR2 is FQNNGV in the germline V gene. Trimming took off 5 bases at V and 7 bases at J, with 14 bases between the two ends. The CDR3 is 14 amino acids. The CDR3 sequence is CASSPGQSGGELFF. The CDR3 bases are TGTGCCAGCAGCCCCGGACAGTCCGGCGGGGAGCTGTTTTTT.

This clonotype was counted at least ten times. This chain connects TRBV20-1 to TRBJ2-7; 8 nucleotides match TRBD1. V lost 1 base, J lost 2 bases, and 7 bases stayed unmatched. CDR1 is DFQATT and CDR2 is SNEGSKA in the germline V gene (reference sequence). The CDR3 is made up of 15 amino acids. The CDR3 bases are TGCAGTGCTAGAGGGGTCAGGGGGCCTACCTACGAGCAGTACTTC. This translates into CSARGVRGPTYEQYF.

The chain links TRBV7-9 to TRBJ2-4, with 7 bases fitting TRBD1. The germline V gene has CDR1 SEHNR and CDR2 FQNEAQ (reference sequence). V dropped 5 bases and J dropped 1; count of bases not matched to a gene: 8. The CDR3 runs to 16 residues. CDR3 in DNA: TGTGCCAGCAGCCCTTCATCGGACAGGGCCAAAAACATTCAGTACTTC. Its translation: CASSPSSDRAKNIQYF.

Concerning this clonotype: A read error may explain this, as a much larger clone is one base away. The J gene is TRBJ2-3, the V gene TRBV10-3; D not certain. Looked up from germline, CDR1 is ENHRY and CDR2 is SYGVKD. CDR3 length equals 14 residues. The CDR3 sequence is CAFSDKIVPDTQYF. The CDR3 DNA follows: TGTGCCTTCAGTGATAAAATAGTTCCAGATACGCAGTATTTT.

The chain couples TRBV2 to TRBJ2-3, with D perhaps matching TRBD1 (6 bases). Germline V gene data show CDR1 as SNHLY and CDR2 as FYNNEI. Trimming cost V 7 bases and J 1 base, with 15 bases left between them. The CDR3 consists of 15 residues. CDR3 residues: CASTQGGFRTDTQYF. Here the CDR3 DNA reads TGTGCCAGCACCCAAGGGGGATTCCGCACAGATACGCAGTATTTT.

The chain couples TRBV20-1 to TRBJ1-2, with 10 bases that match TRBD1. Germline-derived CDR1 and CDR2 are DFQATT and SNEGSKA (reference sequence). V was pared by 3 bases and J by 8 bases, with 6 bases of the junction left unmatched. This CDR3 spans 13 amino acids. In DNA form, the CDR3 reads TGCAGTGCTAGGGACAGGGGGTCGCGGGGCTACACCTTC. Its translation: CSARDRGSRGYTF.

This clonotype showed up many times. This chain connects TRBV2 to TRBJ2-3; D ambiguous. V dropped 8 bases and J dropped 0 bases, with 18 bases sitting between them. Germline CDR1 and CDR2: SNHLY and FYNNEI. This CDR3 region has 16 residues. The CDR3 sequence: CASALGRLSSTDTQYF. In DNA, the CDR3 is TGTGCCAGCGCCCTGGGCAGGTTATCTAGCACAGATACGCAGTATTTT.

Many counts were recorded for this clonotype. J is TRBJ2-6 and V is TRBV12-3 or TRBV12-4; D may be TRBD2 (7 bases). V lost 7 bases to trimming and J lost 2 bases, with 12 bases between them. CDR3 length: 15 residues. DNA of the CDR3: TGTGCCAGCACGTTGGGGGGGCCTGGGGCCAACGTCCTGACTTTC. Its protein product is CASTLGGPGANVLTF.

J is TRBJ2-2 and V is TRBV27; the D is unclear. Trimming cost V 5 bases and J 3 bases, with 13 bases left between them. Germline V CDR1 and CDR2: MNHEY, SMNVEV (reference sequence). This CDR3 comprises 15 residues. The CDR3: CASSPGYLDTGELFF. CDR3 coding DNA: TGTGCCAGCAGTCCGGGTTATTTGGACACCGGGGAGCTGTTTTTT.

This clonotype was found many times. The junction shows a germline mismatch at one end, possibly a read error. CDR3 nucleotides: TGTGCCAGCAGCAAGCAAGAGACCCAGTACTTC. Its protein product is CASSKQETQYF. This chain uses TRBV5-1 with TRBJ2-5; no reliable D call. The CDR3 is made up of 11 amino acids. Germline V gene lookup returns CDR1 SGHRS and CDR2 YFSETQ.

CDR3 in DNA: TGCAGTGCTAGAGATGGGGGGGGTTCGGGTGAAAAACTGTTTTTT. Protein: CSARDGGGSGEKLFF. This chain connects TRBV20-1 to TRBJ1-4; a weak D match, TRBD1 (5 bases). Trimming removed 0 bases from V and 7 bases from J, with 15 bases in between. Germline loops: CDR1 DFQATT, CDR2 SNEGSKA (reference sequence). The CDR3 is made up of 15 amino acids.

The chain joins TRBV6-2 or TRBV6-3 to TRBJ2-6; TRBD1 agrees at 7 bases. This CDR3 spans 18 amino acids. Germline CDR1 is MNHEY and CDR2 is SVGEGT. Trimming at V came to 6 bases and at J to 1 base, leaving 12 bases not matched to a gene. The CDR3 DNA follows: TGTGCCAGCAGCACCATCCGGGACAGAGCATCTGGGGCCAACGTCCTGACTTTC. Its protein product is CASSTIRDRASGANVLTF.

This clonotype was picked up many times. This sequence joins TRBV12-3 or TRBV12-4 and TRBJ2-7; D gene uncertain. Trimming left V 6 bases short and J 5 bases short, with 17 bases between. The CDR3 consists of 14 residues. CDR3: CASSPLGSHNEQYF. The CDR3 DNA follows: TGTGCCAGCAGCCCTTTGGGGTCCCATAACGAGCAGTACTTC.

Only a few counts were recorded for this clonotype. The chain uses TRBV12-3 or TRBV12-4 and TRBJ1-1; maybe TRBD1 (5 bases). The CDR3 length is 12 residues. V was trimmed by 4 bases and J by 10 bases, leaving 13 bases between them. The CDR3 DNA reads TGTGCCAGCAGTTGGGACGGAGGTGGAGCTTTCTTT. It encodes CASSWDGGGAFF.

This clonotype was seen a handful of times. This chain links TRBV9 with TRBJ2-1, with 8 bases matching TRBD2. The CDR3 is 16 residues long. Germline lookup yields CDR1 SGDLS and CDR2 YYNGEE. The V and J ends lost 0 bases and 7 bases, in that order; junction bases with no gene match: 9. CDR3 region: CASSVGVAGYGNEQFF. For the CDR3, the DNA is TGTGCCAGCAGCGTAGGAGTAGCGGGATATGGGAATGAGCAGTTCTTC.

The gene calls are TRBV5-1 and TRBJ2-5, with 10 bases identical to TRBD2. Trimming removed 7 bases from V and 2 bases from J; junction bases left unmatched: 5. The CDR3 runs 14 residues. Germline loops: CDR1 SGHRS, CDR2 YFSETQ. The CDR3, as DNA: TGCGCCAGCGGACATAGCGGGGGGCAAGAGACCCAGTACTTC. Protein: CASGHSGGQETQYF.

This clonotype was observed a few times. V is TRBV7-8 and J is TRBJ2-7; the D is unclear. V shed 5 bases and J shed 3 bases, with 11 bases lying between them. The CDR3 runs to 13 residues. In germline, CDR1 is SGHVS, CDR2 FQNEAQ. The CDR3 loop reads CASSVDWGYEQYF. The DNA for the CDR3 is TGTGCCAGCAGCGTAGACTGGGGCTACGAGCAGTACTTC.

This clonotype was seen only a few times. DNA for the CDR3: TGTGCCAGCAGTTTAAGGGCTAGCGCCACAGATACGCAGTATTTT. It translates to CASSLRASATDTQYF. The chain combines TRBV12-3 or TRBV12-4 with TRBJ2-3; D is perhaps TRBD2 (6 bases). The V and J ends lost 2 bases and 2 bases respectively, with 11 bases between them. The CDR3 runs 15 residues.

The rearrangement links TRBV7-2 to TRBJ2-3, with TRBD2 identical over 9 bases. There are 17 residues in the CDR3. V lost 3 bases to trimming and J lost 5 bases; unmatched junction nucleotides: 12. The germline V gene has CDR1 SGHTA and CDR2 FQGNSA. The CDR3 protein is CASSLVPAGGWVDTQYF. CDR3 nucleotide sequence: TGTGCCAGCAGCTTGGTACCAGCGGGGGGCTGGGTAGATACGCAGTATTTT.

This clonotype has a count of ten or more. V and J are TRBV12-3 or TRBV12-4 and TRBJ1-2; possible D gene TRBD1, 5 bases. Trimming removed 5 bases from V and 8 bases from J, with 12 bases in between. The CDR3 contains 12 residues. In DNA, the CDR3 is TGTGCCAGCAGTCGCAGGGTCGACGGCTACACCTTC. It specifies CASSRRVDGYTF.

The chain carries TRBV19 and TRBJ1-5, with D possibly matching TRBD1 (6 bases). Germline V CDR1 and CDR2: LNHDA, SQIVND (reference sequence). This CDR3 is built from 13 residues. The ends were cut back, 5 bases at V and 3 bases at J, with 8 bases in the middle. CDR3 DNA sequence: TGTGCCAGTAGTCGGGACATCAATCAGCCCCAGCATTTT. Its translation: CASSRDINQPQHF. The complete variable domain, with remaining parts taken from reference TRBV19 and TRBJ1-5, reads DGGITQSPKYLFRKEGQNVTLSCEQNLNHDAMYWYRQDPGQGLRLIYYSQIVNDFQKGDIAEGYSVSREKKESFPLTVTSAQKNPTAFYLCASSRDINQPQHFGDGTRLSIL.

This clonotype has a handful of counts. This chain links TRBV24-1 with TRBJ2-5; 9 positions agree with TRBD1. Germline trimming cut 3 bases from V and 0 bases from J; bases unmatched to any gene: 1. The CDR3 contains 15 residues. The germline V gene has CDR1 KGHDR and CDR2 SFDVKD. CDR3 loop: CATSDGQGYQETQYF. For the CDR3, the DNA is TGTGCCACCAGTGATGGACAGGGGTACCAAGAGACCCAGTACTTC.